The entry below describes one TCR beta chain. Its binding antigen is unknown. There are no base qualities to consult, and no much larger clone falls within one base. The TCR beta CDR3 regions were amplified from the RNA transcripts. For the first round of RT-PCR on the TCR CDR3, the HTBI primer set was used together with the Qiagen OneStep RT-PCR kit. Libraries were constructed in a second round of multiplex PCR, after which size selection and purification were carried out. Paired-end sequencing of the libraries was performed with 100 bp reads on an Illumina HiSeq2000. Per the authors' processing: SOAPnuke was used to process the raw data, removing reads that contained adapters or uncalled bases, had a mean Phred below 15, or lacked an exact match to the constant primer or identifier. High-quality paired reads were merged with COPE v1.2.5, and unique nucleotide sequences were defined as clonotypes. MiTCR v1.1 was used to align the clonotypes against IMGT TRBV, TRBD and TRBJ reference segments. Analysis was restricted to V-J combinations with a frequency above 0.0001, which covered roughly 99% of repertoires. The TCS score was defined as F50 (clonal expansion) divided by E x V (chaos), with BLOSUM62-based TCRdist calculated between CDR3 peptides within each V-J. Welch's t-statistics and random forest reduced just over 500 V-J features to around 14, which were used in a naive Bayes classifier (R e1071). TCRdb handled the public reads itself, with Q25 trimming in fastp and clone calling in MiXCR, and kept productive beta chains. Records with the same CDR3 protein are collapsed into one entry carrying the most frequent genes and DNA. TCRdb's processing, not the authors' own work, is the source of the V and J calls. This sample lists under 400,000 distinct CDR3 sequences; around a quarter were detected once. The ten largest clones capture less than 85% of the sample.

The CDR3, cysteine through phenylalanine, is 13 amino acids long. Kept here is only the CDR3 DNA, which spans 39 bases and is read in frame from base 1. Via the germline V gene (reference sequence), CDR1 is DFQATT and CDR2 SNEGSKA. Trimmed from V: 6 bases; trimmed from J: 2 bases; junction bases lacking a gene match: 5. This record belongs to a study of T cells in Graves' hyperthyroidism and ophthalmopathy (dated by TCRdb to the late 2010s). Concerning the study at large: Peripheral blood samples were taken at the time of initial diagnosis, prior to any treatment. To identify distinguishing TCR V-J signatures, a discovery cohort of around 100 patients was used, comprising 40 to 45 with Graves' ophthalmopathy and around 60 with stable Graves' hyperthyroidism. Prospective prediction of ophthalmopathy was tested in an independent validation cohort of 18 to 20 hyperthyroidism patients and 15 to 17 patients who later progressed to ophthalmopathy. The roughly 91 discovery patients were randomly divided into training and test sets at a 7:3 ratio. In over five Graves' hyperthyroidism patients, the study also compared T-cell repertoires from thyroid tissue with T-cell repertoires from blood. After sampling, hyperthyroidism patients received methimazole starting at 30 mg daily, and ophthalmopathy patients received high-dose intravenous methylprednisolone. TCR Vbeta CDR3 sequencing of approximately 140 peripheral blood samples (43 ophthalmopathy, about 74 hyperthyroidism and roughly 17 progressor patients) is reported in the paper.

Stable Graves' hyperthyroidism was defined as the absence of progression to ophthalmopathy over 18 months of follow-up. Hyperthyroidism patients were newly diagnosed, had a disease duration of under 2 months, and were aged 18 to 65 years. The study excluded patients with uncontrolled infections, other autoimmune diseases, pregnancy or lactation. Diagnoses were established on the basis of clinical symptoms, serum thyroxine and TRAb, thyroid ultrasound, and orbital computed tomography. Ficoll-Paque density gradient centrifugation was used to isolate PBMCs from approximately 10 ml of fresh peripheral blood. Trizol reagent was used to extract total RNA, and RNA quality was then checked on an Agilent 2100 Bioanalyzer. General findings and caveats noted by the study authors: Most expanded thyroid clonotypes (frequency above 0.001) were also detected in blood, suggesting blood repertoires may reflect thyroid immune responses. In validation, the model predicted progression to ophthalmopathy with approximately 71% sensitivity and less than 80% specificity, a median of about six months before onset. No statistical method was used to set the sample size in advance, and investigators knew the group allocation. A model built on a 13 V-J signature distinguished ophthalmopathy from stable hyperthyroidism, reaching around 88% sensitivity and about 81% specificity in cross-validation and 80%/75% in testing.

The chain uses TRBV20-1 and TRBJ2-5; 8 central nucleotides agree with TRBD1. Sequencing was carried out using blood. The TCR originated in a man aged 50 to 60 with Graves' hyperthyroidism. The sequenced DNA: TGCAGTGCCCAGGGACAGGCACAAGAGACCCAGTACTTC. Its coded protein is CSAQGQAQETQYF.